What follows describes a single T cell receptor (beta chain). This sample stems from a study of shared T cell receptors in the human thymus. Sequenced by immunoSEQ multiplex PCR; TCRdb stores in-frame clones only, minus some. This table holds hundreds of thousands of clones, approximately 95% found once. CDR1 is SGHDN and CDR2 is FVKESK in the germline V gene. CDR3 size: 20 residues. V dropped 0 bases and J dropped 4 bases, with 26 bases sitting between them. The chain uses TRBV14 and TRBJ2-3, with D perhaps TRBD1 or TRBD2 (5 bases each). The sample taken for sequencing was thymocytes. This receptor was taken from a human donor. The DNA for the CDR3 is TGTGCCAGCAGCCAAGATTTTGTCTGGGGCTGGGGAGAAGGCGCAGATACGCAGTATTTT. This encodes CASSQDFVWGWGEGADTQYF.